These T cell receptor beta chains were read from a single sample in a study of shared T cell receptors in the human thymus. The table came from immunoSEQ multiplex PCR; TCRdb's copy has only in-frame clones and leaves some out. The sample includes over 65,000 clones, about 95% of them seen just once. The sequenced material came from thymocytes. These receptor sequences come from a human donor. Both conserved end residues are part of each CDR3. D genes are given only for firm matches.

D gene	V gene	J gene	CDR3 protein
.	TRBV7-2	TRBJ1-5	CASSPSPRTASNQPQHF
TRBD1	TRBV7-8	TRBJ1-6	CASTQGGSTGSRSPLHF
TRBD2	TRBV7-2	TRBJ2-7	CASSSRGGGYEQYF
.	TRBV5-1	TRBJ2-2	CASSLVPTLTTGELFF
.	TRBV28	TRBJ2-1	CASSMIRDSRNVNEQFF
.	TRBV4-3	TRBJ2-2	CASSQGQFTGELFF
.	TRBV21-1	TRBJ2-7	CASSPRDRAKNSYEQYF
.	TRBV6-6	TRBJ1-6	CASSSPGTNNSPLHF
TRBD1	TRBV18	TRBJ1-1	CASSPPGQGGKAEAFF
TRBD1	TRBV7-9	TRBJ1-2	CASSSPRDRVGYGYTF
TRBD1	TRBV5-6	TRBJ1-2	CASSLARKDRGFRGDGYTF
.	TRBV7-9	TRBJ2-1	CASSYGQREQFF
.	TRBV4-3	TRBJ2-5	CASSPTVAEETQYF
.	TRBV2	TRBJ1-3	CASESQQGGNTIYF
.	TRBV7-6	TRBJ1-2	CASSPPDRRDGYTF
.	TRBV10-3	TRBJ1-4	CAISDVRADATNEKLFF
TRBD1	TRBV12-5	TRBJ2-4	CASGPGQELAKNIQYF
TRBD1	TRBV9	TRBJ1-1	CASSVQGQGPNTEAFF
TRBD1	TRBV4-3	TRBJ1-5	CASSPSRDSDPNQPQHF
.	TRBV7-9	TRBJ2-7	CASSFQQGKPYEQYF
TRBD2	TRBV7-2	TRBJ2-1	CASSSFLAGGVNEQFF
TRBD1	TRBV7-6	TRBJ2-1	CASSLIGQGRNNEQFF
.	TRBV4-3	TRBJ2-1	CASSQAHRESHEQFF
.	TRBV15	TRBJ1-6	CATSRDRENSPLHF
.	TRBV7-3	TRBJ1-1	CASSLTLSPENTEAFF
.	TRBV4-2	TRBJ2-3	CASSQDGGLRTDTQYF
.	TRBV19	TRBJ1-1	CASSVKMNTEAFF
.	TRBV28	TRBJ2-5	CASSFSSVVSPRGPKKETQYF
.	TRBV19	TRBJ1-1	CASMQVRPIFLGVTEAFF
TRBD1	TRBV6-4	TRBJ1-1	CASSDSVRQGVPEAFF
TRBD1	TRBV9	TRBJ1-2	CASSVAAGTDTNYGYTF
TRBD1	TRBV4-1	TRBJ1-4	CASSQELPGQGGEKLFF
.	TRBV12-5	TRBJ2-7	CASGLLVNSPYEQYF
.	TRBV7-6	TRBJ2-7	CASRTHDSPAYEQYF
TRBD2	TRBV5-4	TRBJ2-1	CASSLAGLAPYNEQFF
TRBD1	TRBV2	TRBJ1-2	CAMDDRGRYGYTF
TRBD1	TRBV5-4	TRBJ2-3	CASSFPGQGSDTQYF
TRBD1	TRBV4-3	TRBJ1-1	CASSQHRDRAPVNTEAFF
TRBD2	TRBV28	TRBJ2-7	CASSLRASGGTVYEQYF
TRBD1	TRBV29-1	TRBJ2-1	CSVEALDPTGGDLNEQFF
.	TRBV20-1	TRBJ1-4	CSASPTGSF
.	TRBV19	TRBJ1-1	CASSIASRQHPRMGTEAFF
TRBD1	TRBV7-9	TRBJ1-1	CASSLGQGPHPAMNTEAFF
.	TRBV5-4	TRBJ1-4	CASSSLGAGEGEKLFF
.	TRBV4-3	TRBJ2-5	CASSQDREGGQETQYF
.	TRBV5-6	TRBJ1-2	CASSLTRKRQLFLYGYTF
.	TRBV6-6	TRBJ1-5	CASSYRKEAGNQPQHF
.	TRBV6-5	TRBJ1-3	CASSYNRGNTIYF
.	TRBV19	TRBJ1-1	CASSTDRSFPLNTEAFF
TRBD2	TRBV29-1	TRBJ2-7	CSATSGGSYEQYF
.	TRBV6-1	TRBJ1-1	CASSEPDTARGPKLNTEAFF
TRBD1	TRBV6-5	TRBJ1-1	CASRTSGGTEAFF